Each of the 30 T cell receptor beta chains below was sequenced from the same sample in a study of technical replicates of blood from a few donors. Here immunoSEQ multiplex PCR was the method, and the copy in TCRdb shows in-frame clones only, minus some. In the table there are 75,000 to 100,000 clones, approximately 94% of which are singletons. The specimen sequenced was T cells isolated from PBMCs. The receptors stem from a human donor in good health.

The V gene is TRBV29-1, the J gene TRBJ1-5; 9 nucleotides match TRBD1. Trimming removed 4 bases from V and 7 bases from J; junction bases left unmatched: 8. Germline-derived CDR1 and CDR2 are SQVTM and ANQGSEA. This CDR3 spans 14 amino acids. CDR3 sequence: CSVATGGEGQPQHF. DNA for the CDR3: TGCAGCGTTGCGACAGGGGGTGAGGGGCAGCCCCAGCATTTT.

J is TRBJ2-7 and V is TRBV21-1; the D segment call TRBD1 is taken from the table without a DNA check. TRBV21-1 is an annotated pseudogene. This CDR3 contains 15 residues. CDR3 nucleotides: TGTGCCAGCAGCAACCACAGGGGGCTCTTCTACGAGCAGTACTTC. Its translation is CASSNHRGLFYEQYF.

This chain joins TRBV4-1 and TRBJ2-7; 8 bases line up with TRBD2. V dropped 2 bases and J dropped 3; count of bases not matched to a gene: 0. Germline assignment: CDR1 MGHRA and CDR2 YSYEKL. The CDR3 covers 13 residues. The CDR3, as DNA: TGCGCCAGCAGCCAAAGCGGGAGCTACGAGCAGTACTTC. Residues: CASSQSGSYEQYF.

V and J are TRBV28 and TRBJ1-5; 7 bases are a match to TRBD1. The germline CDR1 and CDR2 sequences are MDHEN and SYDVKM. This CDR3 contains 16 residues. J was trimmed by 1 base and V by 5 bases; bases with no gene match: 8. CDR3 sequence reads: CASSHRGVLSNQPQHF. CDR3 DNA: TGTGCCAGCAGTCACAGGGGAGTCTTAAGCAATCAGCCCCAGCATTTT. The full variable domain, its missing parts supplied by reference TRBV28 and TRBJ1-5, is DVKVTQSSRYLVKRTGEKVFLECVQDMDHENMFWYRQDPGLGLRLIYFSYDVKMKEKGDIPEGYSVSREKKERFSLILESASTNQTSMYLCASSHRGVLSNQPQHFGDGTRLSIL.

In nucleotides, the CDR3 is TGTGCCAGTAGGACAGGGTTCACTGAAGCTTTCTTT. It codes for CASRTGFTEAFF. The chain couples TRBV19 to TRBJ1-1; TRBD1 matches 7 bases. The CDR3 spans 12 residues. J gave up 4 bases and V 6 bases, and 2 bases lay outside the gene matches. Germline CDR1 is LNHDA and CDR2 is SQIVND (reference sequence).

This clone has only one observation. The V gene is TRBV28, the J gene TRBJ2-2; 12 bases line up with TRBD1. This CDR3 spans 17 amino acids. V was pared by 4 bases and J by 5 bases, with 8 bases of the junction left unmatched. Germline V gene sequence: CDR1 MDHEN, CDR2 SYDVKM. The CDR3 region has the DNA TGTGCCAGCAGTTCCCTTGGGACAGGGGGCTTTACCGGGGAGCTGTTTTTT. It translates to CASSSLGTGGFTGELFF.

The genes are TRBV5-1 and TRBJ1-2, with D possibly TRBD1 on 5 matching bases. Germline CDR1 and CDR2: SGHRS and YFSETQ. V was cut by 10 bases and J by 6 bases, with 19 bases left in between. The CDR3 covers 13 residues. CDR3 bases: TGCGCCTCGTTTAAAAACCTAGGGGATGGCTACACCTTC. Its protein product is CASFKNLGDGYTF.

This clone showed up just once. The chain has TRBV6-5 and TRBJ1-2; no firm D call. The V end was cut by 5 bases, the J end by 8 bases, with 9 bases between. Germline lookup yields CDR1 MNHEY and CDR2 SVGAGI. The CDR3 spans 11 residues. This CDR3 reads CASSPLGGYTF. The CDR3 coding sequence is TGTGCCAGCAGTCCCCTCGGGGGCTACACCTTC.

The chain links TRBV5-1 to TRBJ1-2; possibly TRBD1 for D (5 bases). The CDR3 consists of 15 residues. V lost 0 bases and J 0 bases, leaving 9 bases between the germline ends. Germline loops: CDR1 SGHRS, CDR2 YFSETQ. CDR3 loop: CASSLEGSTNYGYTF. CDR3 DNA: TGCGCCAGCAGCTTGGAGGGGTCGACTAACTATGGCTACACCTTC.

The chain uses TRBV27 and TRBJ2-1, with TRBD2 matching over 9 bases. V lost 3 bases and J lost 0; bases outside the gene matches: 12. This CDR3 contains 19 residues. From germline, CDR1 is MNHEY and CDR2 SMNVEV (reference sequence). CDR3 residues: CASSFLGLAGLYSYNEQFF. DNA of the CDR3: TGTGCCAGCAGTTTCCTGGGGCTAGCGGGACTTTACTCCTACAATGAGCAGTTCTTC.

The rearrangement joins TRBV19 to TRBJ2-4, with 7 bases that match TRBD2. The length of the CDR3 is 14 residues. V was clipped by 10 bases and J by 0 bases; unmatched bases: 6. In germline, CDR1 is LNHDA, CDR2 SQIVND (reference sequence). The DNA of the CDR3 is TGTGCCACACAGCGGGACCTAGCCAAAAACATTCAGTACTTC. Translated, it gives CATQRDLAKNIQYF.

This chain connects TRBV6-6 to TRBJ1-5; perhaps TRBD1 as D (6 bases). Germline lookup yields CDR1 MNHNY and CDR2 SVGAGI (reference sequence). The CDR3 covers 14 residues. V was cut by 6 bases and J by 3 bases, with 12 bases left in between. This CDR3 reads CASRKTGFNQPQHF. In DNA form, the CDR3 reads TGTGCCAGCAGAAAGACAGGTTTCAATCAGCCCCAGCATTTT.

CDR3 protein: CASSLGDRSTGYTF. CDR3 coding DNA: TGTGCCAGCAGCTTGGGGGACAGGTCTACCGGCTACACCTTC. The chain links TRBV5-6 to TRBJ1-2, with 8 nucleotides matching TRBD1. Trimming cost V 0 bases and J 8 bases; bases outside gene matches: 6. Germline-derived CDR1 and CDR2 are SGHDT and YYEEEE. This CDR3 spans 14 amino acids.

The chain couples TRBV6-6 to TRBJ2-3; perhaps TRBD2 as D (5 bases). Germline V gene data show CDR1 as MNHNY and CDR2 as SVGAGI (reference sequence). Trimming took 7 bases from V and 2 from J, leaving 13 bases between them. The CDR3 extends over 14 amino acids. The CDR3 DNA sequence: TGTGCCAGCAAGCGAGCGGACCTCACAGATACGCAGTATTTT. Translation: CASKRADLTDTQYF.

The gene calls are TRBV11-2 and TRBJ1-2; 7 positions match TRBD1. After removal of 6 bases from V and 6 bases from J, the junction contained 16 bases not matched to a gene. Germline assignment: CDR1 SGHAT and CDR2 FQNNGV. The length of the CDR3 is 16 residues. This chain's CDR3 is CASRHPRTGGSNGYTF. CDR3 nucleotides: TGTGCCAGCAGACACCCCCGGACAGGAGGAAGCAATGGCTACACCTTC. Full variable domain (remainder filled in from reference TRBV11-2 and TRBJ1-2): EAGVAQSPRYKIIEKRQSVAFWCNPISGHATLYWYQQILGQGPKLLIQFQNNGVVDDSQLPKDRFSAERLKGVDSTLKIQPAKLEDSAVYLCASRHPRTGGSNGYTFGSGTRLTVV.

The CDR3 DNA is TGTGCCAGTCGCACGGGACAGATTCCCAATCAGCCCCAGCATTTT. It specifies CASRTGQIPNQPQHF. The gene calls are TRBV19 and TRBJ1-5, with 7 bases aligning to TRBD1. J was trimmed by 3 bases and V by 8 bases; bases with no gene match: 10. Germline loops: CDR1 LNHDA, CDR2 SQIVND (reference sequence). The length of the CDR3 is 15 residues.

The rearrangement joins TRBV6-5 to TRBJ2-4, with 7 nucleotides matching TRBD2. Germline CDR1 is MNHEY and CDR2 is SVGAGI. Losses at the gene ends were 6 bases for V and 3 bases for J; bases not matched to a gene: 8. The CDR3 consists of 15 residues. CDR3 loop: CASSSGGEGKNIQYF. In nucleotides, the CDR3 is TGTGCCAGCAGCAGTGGGGGGGAGGGCAAAAACATTCAGTACTTC.

J is TRBJ2-1 and V is TRBV4-2, with a tentative D call TRBD2 (5 bases). V lost 5 bases to trimming and J lost 6 bases, with 8 bases between them. The CDR3 has 12 residues. In germline, CDR1 is LGHNA, CDR2 YNFKEQ. The CDR3 reads CASSDYSNEQFF. CDR3 DNA sequence: TGTGCCAGCAGCGACTATTCCAATGAGCAGTTCTTC.

The V gene is TRBV9, the J gene TRBJ2-3; 13 bases agree with TRBD2. Trimming cost V 3 bases and J 6 bases; bases outside gene matches: 10. Germline CDR1 and CDR2: SGDLS and YYNGEE. The CDR3 sequence is 17 residues long. CDR3 sequence (DNA): TGTGCCAGCAGCGAGGCCTTGGGACTAGCGGGGAAGGATACGCAGTATTTT. Its protein is CASSEALGLAGKDTQYF.

This chain joins TRBV9 and TRBJ1-1; D is unclear. Per germline, CDR1 SGDLS and CDR2 YYNGEE. Trimming took off 0 bases at V and 3 bases at J, with 6 bases between the two ends. This CDR3 has 13 amino acids. CDR3 sequence (DNA): TGTGCCAGCAGCGTAGGAGGCGACACTGAAGCTTTCTTT. It translates to CASSVGGDTEAFF.

This chain links TRBV7-9 with TRBJ2-2; 10 bases match TRBD1. CDR1 SEHNR and CDR2 FQNEAQ come from the germline V gene (reference sequence). The length of the CDR3 is 15 residues. Germline trimming cut 5 bases from V and 7 bases from J; bases unmatched to any gene: 7. CDR3 nucleotides: TGTGCCAGCAGCGACAGGGGGCGCGACGGCGGGGAGCTGTTTTTT. Amino acid sequence: CASSDRGRDGGELFF.

This sequence joins TRBV2 and TRBJ1-5, with D hard to call. Trimming removed 2 bases from V and 15 bases from J, with 17 bases in between. This CDR3 region has 13 residues. Germline assignment: CDR1 SNHLY and CDR2 FYNNEI. CDR3 in amino acids: CASSELDGSEVHF. Here the CDR3 DNA reads TGTGCCAGCAGTGAACTAGATGGGTCAGAGGTGCATTTT.

This clone is deemed medium-sized (0.01 to 0.1%). The J gene is TRBJ2-7, the V gene TRBV5-6; D is perhaps TRBD2 (5 bases). Germline values: CDR1 SGHDT, CDR2 YYEEEE. Trimming shortened V by 1 base and J by 2 bases, and 7 bases separated the two germline ends. CDR3 size: 13 residues. DNA of the CDR3: TGTGCCAGCAGCTTGAGCGGTACCTACGAGCAGTACTTC. Its protein product is CASSLSGTYEQYF.

The V call is TRBV4-1, the J call TRBJ1-6; D is perhaps TRBD1 (6 bases). The V gene lost 4 bases and the J gene lost 11 bases, with 15 bases spanning the gap. This CDR3 spans 14 amino acids. Germline lookup yields CDR1 MGHRA and CDR2 YSYEKL. The CDR3, as DNA: TGCGCCAGCAGCCCACAGGGATCGATTCCACCCCTCCACTTT. Residues: CASSPQGSIPPLHF.

J is TRBJ1-1 and V is TRBV15; 9 positions match TRBD1. This CDR3 contains 16 residues. Trimming cost V 1 base and J 7 bases; bases outside gene matches: 10. CDR1 and CDR2 (germline): LNHNV, YYDKDF (reference sequence). The CDR3 is CATSRGSGTGNNEAFF. For the CDR3, the DNA is TGTGCCACCAGCAGAGGATCTGGGACAGGGAATAATGAAGCTTTCTTT.

V usage is TRBV9 and J usage is TRBJ2-1; 7 bases fit TRBD1. The CDR3 has 15 residues. The J segment lost 0 bases and the V segment lost 4 bases, leaving 4 bases of the junction unmatched. Germline V gene lookup returns CDR1 SGDLS and CDR2 YYNGEE. CDR3 DNA: TGTGCCAGCAGCATGCAGGGGGTCTCCTACAATGAGCAGTTCTTC. This gives the protein CASSMQGVSYNEQFF.

The chain employs TRBV11-3 and TRBJ2-3, with 11 bases lining up with TRBD1. The CDR3 runs 17 residues. The trim removed 4 bases at V and 0 bases at J, leaving 6 bases unmatched. From germline, CDR1 is SGHNT and CDR2 YENEEA. This CDR3 is CASSWTGTGGSTDTQYF. The CDR3 coding sequence is TGTGCCAGCAGCTGGACCGGGACAGGGGGAAGCACAGATACGCAGTATTTT. Based on the CDR3 plus reference TRBV11-3 and TRBJ2-3, the full variable domain is EAGVVQSPRYKIIEKKQPVAFWCNPISGHNTLYWYLQNLGQGPELLIRYENEEAVDDSQLPKDRFSAERLKGVDSTLKIQPAELGDSAVYLCASSWTGTGGSTDTQYFGPGTRLTVL.

V is TRBV5-1 and J is TRBJ1-4; TRBD1 agrees at 7 bases. CDR3 size: 15 residues. CDR1 SGHRS and CDR2 YFSETQ come from the germline V gene. The V segment lost 4 bases and the J segment 4 bases; nucleotides outside the gene matches: 7. The CDR3 region is CASSVHGTDNEKLFF. As DNA, the CDR3 is TGCGCCAGCAGCGTGCATGGGACAGATAATGAAAAACTGTTTTTT.

The rearrangement links TRBV11-2 to TRBJ2-1, with 16 bases matching TRBD2. This CDR3 comprises 17 residues. In germline, CDR1 is SGHAT, CDR2 FQNNGV. V shed 7 bases, J shed 2 bases, and the junction held 5 bases outside the gene matches. The CDR3 loop is CASKPGLAGGPYNEQFF. For the CDR3, the DNA is TGTGCCAGCAAGCCGGGACTAGCGGGAGGGCCCTACAATGAGCAGTTCTTC.

This clone is a singleton in its sample. The rearrangement uses TRBV5-5 and TRBJ2-5; no reliable D call. V gave up 4 bases and J gave up 1 base, with 2 bases separating them. Germline lookup yields CDR1 SGHKS and CDR2 YYEKEE (reference sequence). The CDR3 extends over 11 amino acids. The CDR3 spells CASSLQETQYF. CDR3 DNA sequence: TGTGCCAGCAGCCTCCAAGAGACCCAGTACTTC.